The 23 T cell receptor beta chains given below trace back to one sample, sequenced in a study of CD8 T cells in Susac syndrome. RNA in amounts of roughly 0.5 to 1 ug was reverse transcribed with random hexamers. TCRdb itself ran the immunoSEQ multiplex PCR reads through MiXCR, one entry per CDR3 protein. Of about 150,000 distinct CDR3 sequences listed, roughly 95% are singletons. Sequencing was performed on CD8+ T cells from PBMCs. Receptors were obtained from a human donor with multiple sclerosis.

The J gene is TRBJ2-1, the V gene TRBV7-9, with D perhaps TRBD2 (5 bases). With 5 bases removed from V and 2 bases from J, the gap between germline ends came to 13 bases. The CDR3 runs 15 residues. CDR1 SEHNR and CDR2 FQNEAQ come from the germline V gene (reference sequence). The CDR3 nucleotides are TGTGCCAGCAGCCAGGTGATCGGGACCTACAATGAGCAGTTCTTC. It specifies CASSQVIGTYNEQFF. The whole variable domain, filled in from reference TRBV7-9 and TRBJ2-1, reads DTGVSQNPRHKITKRGQNVTFRCDPISEHNRLYWYRQTLGQGPEFLTYFQNEAQLEKSRLLSDRFSAERPKGSFSTLEIQRTEQGDSAMYLCASSQVIGTYNEQFFGPGTRLTVL.

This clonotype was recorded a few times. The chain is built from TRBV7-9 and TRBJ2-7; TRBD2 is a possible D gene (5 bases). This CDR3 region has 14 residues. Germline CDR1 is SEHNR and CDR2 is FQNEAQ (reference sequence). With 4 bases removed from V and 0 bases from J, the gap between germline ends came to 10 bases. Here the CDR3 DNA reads TGTGCCAGCAGCTCCGGCACTAGCTCCTACGAGCAGTACTTC. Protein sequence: CASSSGTSSYEQYF. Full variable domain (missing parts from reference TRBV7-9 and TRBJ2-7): DTGVSQNPRHKITKRGQNVTFRCDPISEHNRLYWYRQTLGQGPEFLTYFQNEAQLEKSRLLSDRFSAERPKGSFSTLEIQRTEQGDSAMYLCASSSGTSSYEQYFGPGTRLTVT.

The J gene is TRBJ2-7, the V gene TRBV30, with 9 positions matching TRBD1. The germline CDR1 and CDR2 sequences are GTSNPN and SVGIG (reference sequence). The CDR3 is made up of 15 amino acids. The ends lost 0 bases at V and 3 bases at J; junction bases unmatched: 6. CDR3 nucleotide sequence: TGTGCCTGGAGTGTCGGGACAGGGAATGGCTACGAGCAGTACTTC. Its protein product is CAWSVGTGNGYEQYF.

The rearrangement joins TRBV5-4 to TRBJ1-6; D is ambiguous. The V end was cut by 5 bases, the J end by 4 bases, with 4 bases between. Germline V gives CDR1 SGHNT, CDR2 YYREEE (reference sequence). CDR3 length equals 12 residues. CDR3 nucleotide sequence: TGTGCCAGCAGTTCGTATAATTCACCCCTCCACTTT. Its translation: CASSSYNSPLHF. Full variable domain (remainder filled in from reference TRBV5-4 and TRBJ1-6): ETGVTQSPTHLIKTRGQQVTLRCSSQSGHNTVSWYQQALGQGPQFIFQYYREEENGRGNFPPRFSGLQFPNYSSELNVNALELDDSALYLCASSSYNSPLHFGNGTRLTVT.

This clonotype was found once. CDR3 sequence reads: CSVEAYSSYGYTF. The CDR3 DNA reads as TGCAGCGTTGAAGCATACTCTTCCTATGGCTACACCTTC. This chain joins TRBV29-1 and TRBJ1-2; D is ambiguous. The CDR3 totals 13 residues. The V and J ends lost 1 base and 4 bases respectively, with 10 bases between them. In germline, CDR1 is SQVTM, CDR2 ANQGSEA.

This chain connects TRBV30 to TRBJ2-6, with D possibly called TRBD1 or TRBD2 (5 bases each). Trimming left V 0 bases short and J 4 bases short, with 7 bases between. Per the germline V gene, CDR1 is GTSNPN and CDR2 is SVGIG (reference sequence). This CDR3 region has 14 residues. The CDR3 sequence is CAWSVGAGANVLTF. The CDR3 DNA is TGTGCCTGGAGTGTCGGGGCCGGGGCCAACGTCCTGACTTTC.

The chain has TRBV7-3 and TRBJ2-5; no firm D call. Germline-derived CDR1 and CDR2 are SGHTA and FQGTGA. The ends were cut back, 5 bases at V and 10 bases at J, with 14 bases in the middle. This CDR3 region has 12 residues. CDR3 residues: CASSPSAKDQYF. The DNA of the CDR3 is TGTGCCAGCAGCCCCTCCGCGAAGGACCAGTACTTC.

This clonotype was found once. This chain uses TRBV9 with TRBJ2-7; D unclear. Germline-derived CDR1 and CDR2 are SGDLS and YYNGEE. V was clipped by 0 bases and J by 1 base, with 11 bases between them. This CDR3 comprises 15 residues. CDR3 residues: CASSVGANPSYEQYV. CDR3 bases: TGTGCCAGCAGCGTAGGTGCAAATCCATCCTACGAGCAGTACGTC.

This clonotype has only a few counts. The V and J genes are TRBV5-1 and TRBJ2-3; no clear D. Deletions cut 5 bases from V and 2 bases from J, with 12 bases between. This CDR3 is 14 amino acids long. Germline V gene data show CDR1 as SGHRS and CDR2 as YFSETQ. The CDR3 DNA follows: TGCGCCAGCAGATCGGCCGATTTCACAGATACGCAGTATTTT. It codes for CASRSADFTDTQYF.

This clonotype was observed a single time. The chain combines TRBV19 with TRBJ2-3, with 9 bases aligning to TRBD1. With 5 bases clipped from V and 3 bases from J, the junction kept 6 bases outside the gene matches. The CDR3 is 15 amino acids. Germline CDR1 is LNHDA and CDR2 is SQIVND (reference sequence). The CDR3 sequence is CASSAQGARTDTQYF. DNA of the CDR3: TGTGCCAGTAGTGCACAGGGGGCGCGGACAGATACGCAGTATTTT. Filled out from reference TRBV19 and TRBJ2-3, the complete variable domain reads DGGITQSPKYLFRKEGQNVTLSCEQNLNHDAMYWYRQDPGQGLRLIYYSQIVNDFQKGDIAEGYSVSREKKESFPLTVTSAQKNPTAFYLCASSAQGARTDTQYFGPGTRLTVL.

The CDR3 reads CASSPSEWGRTEAFF. The CDR3, as DNA: TGTGCCAGCAGCCCTAGCGAGTGGGGTCGGACTGAAGCTTTCTTT. V is TRBV3-1 and J is TRBJ1-1; D unresolved. Germline CDR1 LGHDT, CDR2 YNNKEL (reference sequence). The CDR3 contains 15 residues. The germline V and J ends were trimmed by 4 bases and 5 bases, with 17 bases remaining between them.

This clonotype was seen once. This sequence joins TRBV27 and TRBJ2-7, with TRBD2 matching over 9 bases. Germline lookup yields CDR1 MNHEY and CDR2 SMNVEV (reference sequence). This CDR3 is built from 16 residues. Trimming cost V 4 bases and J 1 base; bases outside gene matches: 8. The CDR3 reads CASSSSGGGASYEQYF. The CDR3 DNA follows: TGTGCCAGCAGTTCGTCGGGCGGGGGGGCATCCTACGAGCAGTACTTC.

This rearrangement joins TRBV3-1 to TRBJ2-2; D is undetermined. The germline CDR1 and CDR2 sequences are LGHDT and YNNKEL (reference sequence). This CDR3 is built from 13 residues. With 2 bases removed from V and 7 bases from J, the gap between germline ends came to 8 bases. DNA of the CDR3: TGTGCCAGCAGCCAATTTGAACACGGGGAGCTGTTTTTT. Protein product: CASSQFEHGELFF.

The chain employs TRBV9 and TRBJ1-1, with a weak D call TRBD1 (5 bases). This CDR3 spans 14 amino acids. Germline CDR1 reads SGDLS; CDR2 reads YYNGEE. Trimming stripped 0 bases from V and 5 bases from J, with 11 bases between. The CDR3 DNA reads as TGTGCCAGCAGCGTAGGTGCCAGGGTGACTGAAGCTTTCTTT. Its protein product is CASSVGARVTEAFF.

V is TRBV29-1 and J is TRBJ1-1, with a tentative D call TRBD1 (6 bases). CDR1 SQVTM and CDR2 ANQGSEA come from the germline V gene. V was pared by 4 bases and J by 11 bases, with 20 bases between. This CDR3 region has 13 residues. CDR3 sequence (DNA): TGCAGCGTTGTGGGGGGGCCCGTGGTTCGGGCTTTCTTT. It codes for CSVVGGPVVRAFF.

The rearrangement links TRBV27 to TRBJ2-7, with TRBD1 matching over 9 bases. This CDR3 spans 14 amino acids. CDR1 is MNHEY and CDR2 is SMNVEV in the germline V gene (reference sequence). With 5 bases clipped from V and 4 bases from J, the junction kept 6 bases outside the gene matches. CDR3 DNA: TGTGCCAGCAGTAGGACAGGGGATCCTTACGAGCAGTACTTC. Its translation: CASSRTGDPYEQYF.

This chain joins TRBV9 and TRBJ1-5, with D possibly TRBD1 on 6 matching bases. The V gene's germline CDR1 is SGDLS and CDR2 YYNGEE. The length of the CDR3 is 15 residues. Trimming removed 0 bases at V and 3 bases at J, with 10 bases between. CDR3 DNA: TGTGCCAGCAGCGTAGAGGGACAACTCAATCAGCCCCAGCATTTT. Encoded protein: CASSVEGQLNQPQHF.

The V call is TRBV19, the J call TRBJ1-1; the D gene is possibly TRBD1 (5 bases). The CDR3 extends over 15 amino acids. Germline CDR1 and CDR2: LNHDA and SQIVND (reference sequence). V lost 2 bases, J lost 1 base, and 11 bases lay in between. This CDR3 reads CASSIFAGKNTEAFF. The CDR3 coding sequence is TGTGCCAGTAGTATATTCGCAGGGAAGAACACTGAAGCTTTCTTT.

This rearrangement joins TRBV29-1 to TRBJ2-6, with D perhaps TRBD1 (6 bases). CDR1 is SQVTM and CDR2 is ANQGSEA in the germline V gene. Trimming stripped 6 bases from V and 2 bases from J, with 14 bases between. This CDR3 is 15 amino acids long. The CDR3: CSVAGESPGANVLTF. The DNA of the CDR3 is TGCAGCGTAGCAGGGGAATCCCCTGGGGCCAACGTCCTGACTTTC.

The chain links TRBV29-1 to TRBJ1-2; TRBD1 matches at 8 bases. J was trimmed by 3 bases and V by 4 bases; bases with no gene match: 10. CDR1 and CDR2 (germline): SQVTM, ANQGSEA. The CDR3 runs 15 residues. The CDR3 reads CSVVFSAGGDYGYTF. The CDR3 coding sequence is TGCAGCGTTGTTTTCTCGGCAGGGGGCGACTATGGCTACACCTTC.

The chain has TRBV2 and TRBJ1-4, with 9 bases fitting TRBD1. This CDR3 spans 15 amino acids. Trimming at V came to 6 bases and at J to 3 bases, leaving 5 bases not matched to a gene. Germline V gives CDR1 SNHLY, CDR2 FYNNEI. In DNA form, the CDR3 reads TGTGCCAGCAGAGCCGGGACAGGGCCTAATGAAAAACTGTTTTTT. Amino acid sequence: CASRAGTGPNEKLFF.

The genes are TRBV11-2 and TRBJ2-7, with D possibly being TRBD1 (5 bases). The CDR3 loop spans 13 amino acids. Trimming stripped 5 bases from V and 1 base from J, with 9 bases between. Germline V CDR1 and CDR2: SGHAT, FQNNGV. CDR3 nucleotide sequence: TGTGCCAGCAGCCATGACAGATCCTACGAGCAGTACGTC. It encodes CASSHDRSYEQYV.

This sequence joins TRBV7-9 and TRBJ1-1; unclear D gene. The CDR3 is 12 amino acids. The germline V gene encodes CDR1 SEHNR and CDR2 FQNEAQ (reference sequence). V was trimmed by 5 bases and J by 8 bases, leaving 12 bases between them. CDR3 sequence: CASSPPGEEAFF. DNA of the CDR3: TGTGCCAGCAGCCCACCCGGAGAAGAAGCTTTCTTT.